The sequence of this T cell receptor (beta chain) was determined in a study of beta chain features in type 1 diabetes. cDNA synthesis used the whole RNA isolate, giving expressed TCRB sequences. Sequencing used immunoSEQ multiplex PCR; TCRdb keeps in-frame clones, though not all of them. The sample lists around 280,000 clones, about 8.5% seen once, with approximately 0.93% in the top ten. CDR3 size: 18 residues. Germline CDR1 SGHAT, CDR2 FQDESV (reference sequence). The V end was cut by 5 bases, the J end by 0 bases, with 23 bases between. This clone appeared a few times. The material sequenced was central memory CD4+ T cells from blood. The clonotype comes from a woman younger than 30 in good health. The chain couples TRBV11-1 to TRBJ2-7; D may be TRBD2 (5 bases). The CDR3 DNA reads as TGTGCCAGCAGCCACAATTTTGGGAGAGGTGTAAGCTCCTACGAGCAGTACTTC. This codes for CASSHNFGRGVSSYEQYF.